A single sample is the source of the 19 T cell receptor beta chains below, sequenced in a study of cytomegalovirus exposure and HLA in healthy donors. Clones were read by immunoSEQ multiplex PCR, and TCRdb kept only the in-frame ones, dropping some. In the table there are more than 110,000 clones, 80% to 90% of which are singletons. The source material was PBMCs. Every receptor here comes from a man aged 18 to 29 in good health and CMV-seronegative.

The gene calls are TRBV28 and TRBJ2-2; D remains ambiguous. V gave up 10 bases and J gave up 0 bases, with 21 bases separating them. The CDR3 runs to 17 residues. Germline V lookup: CDR1 MDHEN, CDR2 SYDVKM. DNA of the CDR3: TGTGCCACCCGAGGAAGCTCTACCTTTGCGAACACCGGGGAGCTGTTTTTT. Its translation: CATRGSSTFANTGELFF.

The chain has TRBV18 and TRBJ2-1, with 8 bases matching TRBD2. The length of the CDR3 is 15 residues. V dropped 3 bases and J dropped 9; count of bases not matched to a gene: 10. Germline CDR1 reads KGHSH; CDR2 reads LQKENI. The CDR3 region is CASSPLFGGATEQFF. Here the CDR3 DNA reads TGTGCCAGCTCACCTCTTTTCGGGGGGGCCACTGAGCAGTTCTTC. Full variable domain (outside the CDR3, taken from reference TRBV18 and TRBJ2-1): NAGVMQNPRHLVRRRGQEARLRCSPMKGHSHVYWYRQLPEEGLKFMVYLQKENIIDESGMPKERFSAEFPKEGPSILRIQQVVRGDSAAYFCASSPLFGGATEQFFGPGTRLTVL.

The chain uses TRBV5-1 and TRBJ2-1; 7 nucleotides line up with TRBD2. The CDR3 sequence is 16 residues long. Germline CDR1 is SGHRS and CDR2 is YFSETQ. J lost 2 bases, V lost 4 bases, and 9 bases had no gene match. The CDR3 reads CASSPLPSGPYNEQFF. The CDR3 DNA follows: TGCGCCAGCAGCCCCCTCCCTAGCGGTCCCTACAATGAGCAGTTCTTC.

This rearrangement joins TRBV10-3 to TRBJ2-5; 8 bases map to TRBD2. The CDR3 extends over 13 amino acids. V lost 4 bases and J lost 4; bases outside the gene matches: 2. From germline, CDR1 is ENHRY and CDR2 SYGVKD. CDR3 DNA sequence: TGTGCCATCAGTGGCGGGGGGAGAGAGACCCAGTACTTC. Protein: CAISGGGRETQYF.

The chain recombines TRBV11-2 with TRBJ1-1; D unresolved. Germline V lookup: CDR1 SGHAT, CDR2 FQNNGV. V gave up 5 bases and J gave up 6 bases, with 13 bases separating them. The CDR3 has 13 residues. CDR3 residues: CASSAQVLSEAFF. CDR3 in DNA: TGTGCCAGCAGCGCCCAGGTGCTCTCTGAAGCTTTCTTT.

The V call is TRBV9, the J call TRBJ2-3; 8 positions agree with TRBD2. The CDR3 contains 16 residues. J lost 0 bases, V lost 4 bases, and 7 bases had no gene match. Germline V CDR1 and CDR2: SGDLS, YYNGEE. The CDR3 DNA reads as TGTGCCAGCAGCAATGAGCGGGAGAAGAGCACAGATACGCAGTATTTT. It encodes CASSNEREKSTDTQYF.

This chain links TRBV4-2 with TRBJ2-3; a weak D match, TRBD2 (8 bases). Germline lookup yields CDR1 LGHNA and CDR2 YNFKEQ. The CDR3 covers 16 residues. The V end lost 1 base, the J end lost 8 bases, and 19 bases lay between the germline ends. The CDR3 bases are TGTGCCAGCAGCCAAGGGACTAGCAGGGGGGTCGGTACGCAGTATTTT. Translated: CASSQGTSRGVGTQYF.

The rearrangement uses TRBV10-3 and TRBJ1-1, with 10 bases matching TRBD1. This CDR3 contains 15 residues. Germline CDR1 ENHRY, CDR2 SYGVKD. V lost 4 bases, J lost 1 base, and 3 bases stayed unmatched. The CDR3 sequence: CAISARTGGNTEAFF. As DNA, the CDR3 is TGTGCCATCAGTGCCCGGACAGGGGGGAACACTGAAGCTTTCTTT.

By share, this clone ranks as medium-sized. The chain combines TRBV7-8 with TRBJ2-3; 8 bases match TRBD2. Germline V lookup: CDR1 SGHVS, CDR2 FQNEAQ. The trim removed 1 base at V and 2 bases at J, leaving 5 bases unmatched. The length of the CDR3 is 16 residues. The CDR3 protein is CASSLDDSGDTDTQYF. The CDR3 coding sequence is TGTGCCAGCAGCTTAGATGATAGCGGGGACACAGATACGCAGTATTTT.

J is TRBJ1-5 and V is TRBV28; D not certain. The ends were cut back, 6 bases at V and 1 base at J, with 10 bases in the middle. The CDR3 extends over 14 amino acids. From germline, CDR1 is MDHEN and CDR2 SYDVKM. The CDR3 spells CASREWASNQPQHF. The CDR3 nucleotides read TGTGCCAGCAGGGAATGGGCGAGCAATCAGCCCCAGCATTTT.

The count of this clone is one. The chain recombines TRBV15 with TRBJ2-7; 10 bases fit TRBD1. This CDR3 contains 15 residues. CDR1 and CDR2 from the germline V gene are LNHNV and YYDKDF (reference sequence). J lost 4 bases, V lost 6 bases, and 9 bases had no gene match. CDR3 protein: CATSRRQGAGYEQYF. As DNA, the CDR3 is TGTGCCACCAGTCGGAGACAGGGGGCTGGATACGAGCAGTACTTC.

This clone has just one count. The rearrangement links TRBV27 to TRBJ2-3; TRBD2 aligns across 11 bases. Germline CDR1 and CDR2: MNHEY and SMNVEV (reference sequence). V lost 7 bases to trimming and J lost 5 bases; unmatched junction nucleotides: 5. This CDR3 is built from 14 residues. The DNA of the CDR3 is TGTGCCAGCACCAGAGGACTAGCGGGAGATACGCAGTATTTT. It specifies CASTRGLAGDTQYF.

This sequence joins TRBV6-1 and TRBJ2-1, with TRBD2 identical over 11 bases. Germline CDR1 is MNHNS and CDR2 is SASEGT. The CDR3 consists of 15 residues. V lost 7 bases to trimming and J lost 6 bases; unmatched junction nucleotides: 8. The CDR3 bases are TGTGCCAGCAAAACTCCTAGCGGGAGGCGCAATGAGCAGTTCTTC. It specifies CASKTPSGRRNEQFF.

The chain carries TRBV5-4 and TRBJ1-1, with D unresolved. The V and J ends lost 2 bases and 6 bases respectively, with 17 bases between them. This CDR3 is 15 amino acids long. Germline CDR1 and CDR2: SGHNT and YYREEE (reference sequence). CDR3 DNA sequence: TGTGCCAGCAGCTTTGATGGCCCTCTTCATCCTGAAGCTTTCTTT. Encoded protein: CASSFDGPLHPEAFF.

The V call is TRBV7-9, the J call TRBJ1-4, with D perhaps matching TRBD1 (5 bases). The V end was cut by 3 bases, the J end by 8 bases, with 13 bases between. The CDR3 covers 14 residues. Germline assignment: CDR1 SEHNR and CDR2 FQNEAQ (reference sequence). This CDR3 reads CASSLEGLKEKLFF. The CDR3 coding sequence is TGTGCCAGCAGCTTGGAGGGGCTCAAGGAAAAACTGTTTTTT. Together with reference TRBV7-9 and TRBJ1-4, the CDR3 gives the full variable domain: DTGVSQNPRHKITKRGQNVTFRCDPISEHNRLYWYRQTLGQGPEFLTYFQNEAQLEKSRLLSDRFSAERPKGSFSTLEIQRTEQGDSAMYLCASSLEGLKEKLFFGSGTQLSVL.

This clone has just one count. The V call is TRBV7-9, the J call TRBJ2-1; TRBD1 aligns across 10 bases. Trimming removed 5 bases from V and 7 bases from J; junction bases left unmatched: 5. There are 14 residues in the CDR3. The germline CDR1 and CDR2 sequences are SEHNR and FQNEAQ (reference sequence). The chain's CDR3 is CASSGGTGENEQFF. CDR3 nucleotide sequence: TGTGCCAGCAGCGGCGGGACAGGGGAAAATGAGCAGTTCTTC.

This chain links TRBV11-2 with TRBJ2-7, with D perhaps matching TRBD1 (5 bases). Germline V gene sequence: CDR1 SGHAT, CDR2 FQNNGV. The CDR3 length is 15 residues. V dropped 4 bases and J dropped 4 bases, with 17 bases sitting between them. The CDR3 loop is CASSYTSGYQYEQYF. CDR3 nucleotides: TGTGCCAGCAGCTATACATCAGGGTATCAGTACGAGCAGTACTTC.

The chain employs TRBV2 and TRBJ1-1; D is undetermined. CDR1 and CDR2 from the germline V gene are SNHLY and FYNNEI. V was clipped by 5 bases and J by 3 bases, with 13 bases between them. The CDR3 is 14 amino acids. The CDR3 DNA sequence: TGTGCCAGCAGTTTTTTAAGCCGTGACACTGAAGCTTTCTTT. This encodes CASSFLSRDTEAFF.

Remarks on this clone: This sample also contains other DNA sequences that code for the same CDR3. CDR3 amino acids: CSAGTSYEQYF. The CDR3, as DNA: TGCAGTGCGGGAACTAGTTACGAGCAGTACTTC. The rearrangement joins TRBV20-1 to TRBJ2-7; the D gene is possibly TRBD2 (5 bases). CDR1 and CDR2 from the germline V gene are DFQATT and SNEGSKA (reference sequence). The CDR3 is made up of 11 amino acids. V gave up 6 bases and J gave up 4 bases, with 10 bases separating them.